This T cell receptor (beta chain) was obtained from a study of control samples from healthy donors and cancer patients. The CDR3 length is 17 residues. V lost 0 bases and J 3 bases, leaving 17 bases between the germline ends. Germline values: CDR1 LNHNV, CDR2 YYDKDF (reference sequence). The assay was immunoSEQ multiplex PCR, and TCRdb's table has in-frame clones only and misses some. Of 150,000 or so clones in the sample, 88% are singletons; the top ten hold over 1.5%. The chain couples TRBV15 to TRBJ1-1, with D maybe TRBD1 (5 bases). The sequence was collected from a man aged 18 to 29 in good health. The sample taken for sequencing was blood. CDR3 in DNA: TGTGCCACCAGCAGAGATCGTTCGGGGGGTTGGGACACTGAAGCTTTCTTT. Amino acids: CATSRDRSGGWDTEAFF.